The sequence of this TCR beta chain was determined in a study of blood T cells in healthy people across ages. General study findings and limits: Using unsorted PBMCs precluded a conclusive naive versus antigen-experienced comparison. With naive T cell percentage, TCR beta diversity showed a strong correlation. Roughly linearly, TCR beta diversity per million T cells fell as age increased.

Investigators took about 9.1 milliliters of peripheral blood from every donor. The junction had 14 bases not matched to a gene; V was cut back by 11 bases and J by 7 bases. Looked up from germline, CDR1 is MNHEY and CDR2 is SVGAGI. The CDR3 is made up of 14 amino acids. A second PCR, run for roughly 7 to 11 cycles, used a sample-barcoded 5' primer plus a J-beta primer mix. One entry per CDR3 protein results from TCRdb running MiXCR on the 5' RACE reads. The sample holds approximately 730,000 distinct CDR3 sequences, 53% seen once. The sample holds a few counts of this clonotype. What it binds is unknown.

This TCR derives from an older man in good health. Sequencing was done on a sample of blood. V gene TRBV6-5 combines with J gene TRBJ2-1, with 7 bases fitting TRBD1. The CDR3 is CASRDSLASNEQFF. The CDR3, as DNA: TGTGCCTCCCGGGACAGCTTGGCCTCGAATGAGCAGTTCTTC.